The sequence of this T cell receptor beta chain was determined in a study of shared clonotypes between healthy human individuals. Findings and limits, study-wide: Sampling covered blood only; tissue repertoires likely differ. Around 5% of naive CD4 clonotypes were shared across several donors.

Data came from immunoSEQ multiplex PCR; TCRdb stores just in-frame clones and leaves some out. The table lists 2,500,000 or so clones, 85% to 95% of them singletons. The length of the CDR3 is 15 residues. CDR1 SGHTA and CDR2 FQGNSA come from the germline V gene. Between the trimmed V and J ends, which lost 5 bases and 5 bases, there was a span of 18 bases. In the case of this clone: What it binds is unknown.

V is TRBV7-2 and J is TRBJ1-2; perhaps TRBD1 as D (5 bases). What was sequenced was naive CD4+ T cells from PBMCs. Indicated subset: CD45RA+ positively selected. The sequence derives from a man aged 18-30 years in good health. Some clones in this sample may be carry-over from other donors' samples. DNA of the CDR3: TGTGCCAGCAGCCCGAGTGCCGGGGCCAGGTATGGCTACACCTTC. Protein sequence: CASSPSAGARYGYTF.